These T cell receptor beta chains were read from a single sample in a study of blood T cells in healthy people across ages. MiXCR, applied by TCRdb to the 5' RACE reads, yields one record per CDR3 protein. Of fewer than 1,000,000 distinct CDR3 sequences in the sample, less than 60% are singletons; the top ten hold over 15%. Sequencing was done on a sample of blood. These receptors originate from a man at least 80 years old in good health. CDR3s include the opening cysteine and the closing phenylalanine or tryptophan. A D gene is named only where the DNA matches it firmly. Where a row states a size, it is once, few, many or the class of an expanded clone; other rows omit it.

V gene	J gene	clone size	D gene	CDR3 protein	CDR3 DNA
TRBV20-1	TRBJ2-1	once	TRBD2	CSARGLAGVYNEQFF	TGCAGTGCTAGAGGTCTAGCGGGAGTTTACAATGAGCAGTTCTTC
TRBV7-2	TRBJ2-5	-	TRBD1	CASSLPRTGGLDHQETQYF	TGTGCCAGCAGCTTGCCCCGGACAGGGGGATTGGACCACCAAGAGACCCAGTACTTC
TRBV20-1	TRBJ2-7	once	-	CSARDLLGYEQYF	TGCAGTGCTAGAGATCTTTTGGGGTACGAGCAGTACTTC
TRBV9	TRBJ2-5	-	TRBD2	CASSAGLAGVGETQYF	TGTGCCAGCAGCGCCGGACTAGCGGGAGTGGGGGAGACCCAGTACTTC
TRBV6-2/TRBV6-3	TRBJ2-1	-	TRBD2	CASSTLAGGDNEQFF	TGTGCCAGCAGTACCCTGGCGGGAGGCGACAATGAGCAGTTCTTC
TRBV7-2	TRBJ2-7	-	TRBD1	CASSQPDRGPLREAQYF	TGTGCCAGCAGCCAACCCGACAGGGGGCCCCTGAGAGAGGCCCAGTACTTC
TRBV6-6	TRBJ1-1	-	TRBD1	CASRRQGRNTEAFF	TGTGCCAGCAGGAGACAGGGGCGGAACACTGAAGCTTTCTTT
TRBV5-6	TRBJ1-5	few	-	CASSLSPRGWGNQPQHF	TGTGCCAGCAGCTTGTCGCCCCGGGGGTGGGGGAATCAGCCCCAGCATTTT
TRBV5-1	TRBJ2-7	-	TRBD1	CASGSNAGQGMGEQYF	TGCGCCAGCGGCTCGAATGCGGGACAGGGGATGGGCGAGCAGTACTTC
TRBV3-1	TRBJ1-1	-	-	CASSQNRARGPNTEAFF	TGTGCCAGCAGCCAAAACCGGGCTCGAGGGCCGAACACTGAAGCTTTCTTT
TRBV15	TRBJ2-5	few	-	CATSRDAGFQETQYF	TGTGCCACCAGCAGGGACGCGGGGTTCCAAGAGACCCAGTACTTC
TRBV10-3	TRBJ2-3	-	TRBD1	CAISAGQGADTQYF	TGTGCCATCAGTGCTGGACAGGGGGCAGATACGCAGTATTTT
TRBV9	TRBJ2-1	-	-	CASSAEGGAHNEQFF	TGTGCCAGCAGCGCTGAGGGGGGCGCCCACAATGAGCAGTTCTTC
TRBV20-1	TRBJ2-7	many	-	CSASVSGWYEQYF	TGCAGTGCTAGTGTAAGCGGGTGGTACGAGCAGTACTTC
TRBV19	TRBJ1-1	few	-	CASSMGRMTEAFF	TGTGCCAGTAGTATGGGCAGGATGACTGAAGCTTTCTTT
TRBV5-1	TRBJ1-1	few	-	CASSLEGLSTEAFF	TGCGCCAGCAGCTTGGAGGGTCTCAGCACTGAAGCTTTCTTT
TRBV2	TRBJ2-1	-	-	CASLPDPYNEQFF	TGTGCCAGCCTACCCGACCCCTACAATGAGCAGTTCTTC
TRBV7-6	TRBJ2-4	-	TRBD2	CASSFGTSVDEQYF	TGTGCCAGCAGCTTCGGGACTAGCGTCGATGAGCAGTACTTC
TRBV29-1	TRBJ2-5	-	-	CSLLGSDGSTQYF	TGCAGCCTTCTGGGCAGTGACGGGTCGACCCAGTACTTC
TRBV11-2	TRBJ2-4	-	-	CASSLLGAKNIQYF	TGTGCCAGCAGCTTACTGGGGGCCAAAAACATTCAGTACTTC
TRBV10-3	TRBJ1-2	-	TRBD1	CAIRAQGSGYTF	TGTGCCATCAGGGCACAGGGGTCTGGCTACACCTTC
TRBV20-1	TRBJ2-4	few	-	CSAEGGGMTKNIQYF	TGCAGTGCTGAAGGGGGGGGGATGACCAAAAACATTCAGTACTTC
TRBV7-2	TRBJ2-7	once	-	CASSSQTSSYNEQYF	TGTGCCAGCAGCTCCCAAACGAGCTCCTACAATGAGCAGTACTTC
TRBV9	TRBJ2-1	-	TRBD2	CASSGKSGGINEQFF	TGTGCCAGCAGCGGAAAAAGCGGGGGAATTAATGAGCAGTTCTTC
TRBV7-2	TRBJ2-4	-	TRBD2	CAGSLGVSGGNVQYF	TGTGCCGGCAGCTTAGGGGTTAGCGGGGGCAACGTTCAGTACTTC
TRBV28	TRBJ1-1	few	TRBD1	CASSKPDRAAEAFF	TGTGCCAGCAGCAAACCCGACAGGGCGGCTGAAGCTTTCTTT
TRBV11-2	TRBJ2-5	many	TRBD1	CASSTGTEETQYF	TGTGCCAGCAGTACCGGGACAGAAGAGACCCAGTACTTC
TRBV20-1	TRBJ2-5	-	-	CSGNPRETQYF	TGCAGTGGCAACCCGCGAGAGACCCAGTACTTC
TRBV9	TRBJ2-1	-	-	CASSAVLTREQFF	TGTGCCAGCAGCGCTGTTCTCACGAGGGAGCAGTTCTTC
TRBV29-1	TRBJ2-1	-	TRBD2	CSVEDLKGGSSYNEQFF	TGCAGCGTTGAAGATCTTAAGGGCGGGAGCTCCTACAATGAGCAGTTCTTC
TRBV20-1	TRBJ2-7	few	-	CSSSRGGTSYEQYF	TGCAGTTCAAGTAGGGGGGGAACTTCCTACGAGCAGTACTTC
TRBV28	TRBJ2-7	few	TRBD1	CASSARTGWGEQYF	TGTGCCAGCAGTGCTCGGACAGGGTGGGGCGAGCAGTACTTC
TRBV20-1	TRBJ2-1	-	TRBD2	CSAGRLAGVGNSNEQFF	TGCAGTGCTGGTAGACTAGCGGGAGTTGGTAACTCGAATGAGCAGTTCTTC
TRBV5-1	TRBJ2-7	-	-	CANSLRPDKNSEQYF	TGCGCCAACAGCTTGCGCCCGGACAAAAACAGTGAGCAGTACTTC
TRBV20-1	TRBJ2-3	many	-	CSASRAEPWHTQYF	TGCAGTGCTAGTCGGGCCGAACCTTGGCATACGCAGTATTTT
TRBV10-3	TRBJ2-1	many	TRBD2	CADLLAANNEQFF	TGTGCCGACTTACTAGCGGCTAACAATGAGCAGTTCTTC
TRBV25-1	TRBJ1-1	-	TRBD1	CASSFSPGQGKGMNTEAFF	TGTGCCAGCAGTTTCTCCCCCGGACAGGGAAAGGGAATGAACACTGAAGCTTTCTTT
TRBV4-1	TRBJ1-5	-	-	CASSQDPGGSQPQHF	TGCGCCAGCAGCCAAGATCCCGGGGGCAGTCAGCCCCAGCATTTT
TRBV10-3	TRBJ1-1	many	-	CAIRQNTEAFF	TGTGCCATCCGACAGAACACTGAAGCTTTCTTT
TRBV5-1	TRBJ2-3	few	TRBD2	CASKRVGGASGGADTQYF	TGCGCCAGCAAACGGGTAGGGGGCGCTAGCGGGGGCGCAGATACGCAGTATTTT
TRBV7-2	TRBJ2-5	-	-	CASSLGDIEQYF	TGTGCCAGCAGCTTAGGGGATATTGAGCAGTACTTC
TRBV5-1	TRBJ2-5	many	-	CASSLDASIGTQYF	TGCGCCAGCAGCTTGGACGCTAGCATTGGGACCCAGTACTTC
TRBV7-3	TRBJ2-7	many	TRBD1	CASSHGQGYEQYF	TGTGCCAGCAGCCACGGACAGGGCTACGAGCAGTACTTC
TRBV20-1	TRBJ2-7	few	-	CSARDQSSGTSREQYF	TGCAGTGCTAGAGATCAGAGTAGCGGAACCAGCCGCGAGCAGTACTTC
TRBV28	TRBJ2-5	-	-	CASSSGAGEQYF	TGTGCCAGTTCCAGTGGGGCGGGTGAGCAGTACTTC
TRBV12-3/TRBV12-4	TRBJ2-3	-	TRBD2	CASSSSGTTTTQYF	TGTGCCAGCAGTTCGAGTGGGACTACGACTACGCAGTATTTT
TRBV5-5	TRBJ2-7	-	TRBD2	CASSGRVAGTYEQYF	TGTGCCAGCAGCGGGAGGGTAGCGGGAACCTACGAGCAGTACTTC
TRBV27	TRBJ2-1	many	TRBD2	CASSRTSGRGNEQFF	TGTGCCAGCAGCCGGACTAGCGGGAGGGGAAATGAGCAGTTCTTC